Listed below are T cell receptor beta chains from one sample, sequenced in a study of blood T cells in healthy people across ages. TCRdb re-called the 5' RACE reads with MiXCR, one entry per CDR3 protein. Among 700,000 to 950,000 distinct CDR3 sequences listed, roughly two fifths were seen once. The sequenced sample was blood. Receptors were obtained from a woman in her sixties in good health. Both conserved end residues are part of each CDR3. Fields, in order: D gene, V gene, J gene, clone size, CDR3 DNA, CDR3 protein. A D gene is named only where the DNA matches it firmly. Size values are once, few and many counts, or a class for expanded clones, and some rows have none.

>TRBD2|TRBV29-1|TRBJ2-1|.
TGCAGCGTTGGACTAGCGAAATACAATGAGCAGTTCTTC
CSVGLAKYNEQFF
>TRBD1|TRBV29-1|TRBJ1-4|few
TGCAGCGTCAACAGGGGGCATAATGAAAAACTGTTTTTT
CSVNRGHNEKLFF
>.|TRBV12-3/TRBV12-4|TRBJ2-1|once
TGTGCCAGCAGTTTTAGAGGAAGTGGACACGAGCAGTTCTTC
CASSFRGSGHEQFF
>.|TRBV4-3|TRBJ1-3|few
TGCGCCAGCAGCTCCCGAGCCGGAAACACCATATATTTT
CASSSRAGNTIYF
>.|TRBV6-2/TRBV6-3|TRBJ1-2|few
TGTGCCAGCAGTTACCGGAGGATAGCTAACTATGGCTACACCTTC
CASSYRRIANYGYTF
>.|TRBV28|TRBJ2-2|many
TGTGCCAGCAACAGGAACACCGGGGAGCTGTTTTTT
CASNRNTGELFF
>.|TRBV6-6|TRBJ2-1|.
TGTGCCAGCAGTTACAGCCTCTCCCTTAGGGATGAGCAGTTCTTC
CASSYSLSLRDEQFF
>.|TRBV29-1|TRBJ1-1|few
TGCAGCGCCAGAAAGACCGAGAACACTGAAGCTTTCTTT
CSARKTENTEAFF
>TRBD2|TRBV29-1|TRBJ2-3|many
TGCAGCAAACTAGCGGGAGGGCCCACAGATACGCAGTATTTT
CSKLAGGPTDTQYF
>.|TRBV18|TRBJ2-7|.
TGTGCCAGCTCACCAGGGCGGGACCTCTCCTACGAGCAGTACTTC
CASSPGRDLSYEQYF
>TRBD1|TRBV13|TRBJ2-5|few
TGTGCCAGCGCTACGTTTGCGAACAGGGGCCCCCAAGAGACCCAGTACTTC
CASATFANRGPQETQYF
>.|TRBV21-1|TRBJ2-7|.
TGTGCCAGCAGCATTTGGATGAACCCGCCTAGCGGCTCTCACGAGCAGTACTTC
CASSIWMNPPSGSHEQYF
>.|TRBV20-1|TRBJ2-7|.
TGCAGTGCTAGAGATCGGAGGATCGACGAGCAGTACTTC
CSARDRRIDEQYF
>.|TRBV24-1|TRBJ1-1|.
TGTGCCACCAGTGAGGGGAAGGGGAACACTGAAGCTTTCTTT
CATSEGKGNTEAFF
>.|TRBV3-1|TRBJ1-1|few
TGTGCCAGCAGCCCGGACTTCCCCAAGGGGGCTTTCTTT
CASSPDFPKGAFF
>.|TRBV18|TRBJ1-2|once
TGTGCCAGCTCACCAGCGGGGGCTGGGAATGGCTACACCTTC
CASSPAGAGNGYTF
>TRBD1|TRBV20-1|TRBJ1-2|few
TGCAGTGCTCCGGGACAGAGGACTGCCGGCTACACCTTC
CSAPGQRTAGYTF
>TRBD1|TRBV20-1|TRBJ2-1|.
TGCAGTGCTATCAGGGGGCGTGACTACAATGAGCAGTTCTTC
CSAIRGRDYNEQFF
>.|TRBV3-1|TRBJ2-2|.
TGTGCCAGCAGTCGACCCCCTGGGGAGACAGGCACCGGGGAGCTGTTTTTT
CASSRPPGETGTGELFF
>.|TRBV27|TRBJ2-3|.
TGTGCCAGCAGTTTGGCAGGGCAGGATACGCAGTATTTT
CASSLAGQDTQYF
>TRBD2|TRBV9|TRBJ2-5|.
TGTGCCAGCAGCGTAGAGGGGACTACGAGGGAGGAGACCCAGTACTTC
CASSVEGTTREETQYF
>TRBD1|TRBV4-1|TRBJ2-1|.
TGCGCCAGCAGCCATGACCCGCCGGACAGGGGGCGGGATGAGCAGTTCTTC
CASSHDPPDRGRDEQFF
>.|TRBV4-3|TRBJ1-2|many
TGCGCCAGCAGCCAAGGGAGGGATTTGGATGGCTACACCTTC
CASSQGRDLDGYTF
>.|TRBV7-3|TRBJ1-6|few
TGTGCCAGCAGCTTGGACCGTTTTGAATCCTCGCCCCTCCACTTT
CASSLDRFESSPLHF
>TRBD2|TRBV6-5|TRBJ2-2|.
TGTGCCAGCAGTTACTGGGAGGGCCGTACCGGGGAGCTGTTTTTT
CASSYWEGRTGELFF
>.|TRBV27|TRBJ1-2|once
TGTGCCAGCAGTCTGAGCGGGGACAATGGCTACACCTTC
CASSLSGDNGYTF
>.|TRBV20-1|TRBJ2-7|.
TGCAGTGCTAGAGATGATAGGCAGGGTATCCTCTACGAGCAGTACTTC
CSARDDRQGILYEQYF
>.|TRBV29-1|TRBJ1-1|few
TGCAGCGCTGGACTTATGAACACTGAAGCTTTCTTT
CSAGLMNTEAFF
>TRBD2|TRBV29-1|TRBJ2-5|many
TGCAGCGTTGGGCGGTGGCGGGAGGTTGAGCAAGAGACCCAGTACTTC
CSVGRWREVEQETQYF
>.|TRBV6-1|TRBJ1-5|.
TGTGCCAGCAGTCATCCGGGGCGGGATCAGCCCCAGCATTTT
CASSHPGRDQPQHF
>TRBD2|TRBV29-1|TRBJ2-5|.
TGCAGCGTTGGCTCTAGCGGTAATGAGCAGTACTTC
CSVGSSGNEQYF
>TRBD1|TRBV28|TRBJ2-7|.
TGTGCCAGCAGTTCCCCCGGGACAGGGTACCACGAGCAGTACTTC
CASSSPGTGYHEQYF
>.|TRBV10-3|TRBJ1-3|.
TGTGCCATCACATCGAAGCAGGTCTCGGGAGAGACCATATATTTT
CAITSKQVSGETIYF
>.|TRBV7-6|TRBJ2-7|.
TGTGCCAGCAGCTTAGCCCTCACGGGGGAATTACACGAGCAGTACTTC
CASSLALTGELHEQYF
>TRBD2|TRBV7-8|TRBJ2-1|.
TGTGCCAGCAGCCCTGGGACTAGCGGAAGTAACTACAATGAGCAGTTCTTC
CASSPGTSGSNYNEQFF
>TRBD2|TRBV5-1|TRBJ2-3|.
TGCGCCAGCAGCATGTGGTTCGGGAGGGAGGCCGCAGATACGCAGTATTTT
CASSMWFGREAADTQYF
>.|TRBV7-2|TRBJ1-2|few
TGTGCCAGCAGCCTTGGCGGGGGCACTCGGAACTATGGCTACACCTTC
CASSLGGGTRNYGYTF
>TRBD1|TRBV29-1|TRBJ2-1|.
TGCAGCGTTGAAGAGCGTAGAGGACAGGGATCAAGGAGCTCCTACAATGAGCAGTTCTTC
CSVEERRGQGSRSSYNEQFF
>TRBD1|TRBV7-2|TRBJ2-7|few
TGTGCCAGCAGCACCAGACAGGGACAAGAGATCCAGTACTTC
CASSTRQGQEIQYF
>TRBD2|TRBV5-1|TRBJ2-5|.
TGCGCCAGCAGCTTGACGACTAGCGGCTGGAATGAGCAGTACTTC
CASSLTTSGWNEQYF
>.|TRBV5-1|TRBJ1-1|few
TGCGCCAGCAGCCGGAATATAATGAACACTGAAGCTTTCTTT
CASSRNIMNTEAFF
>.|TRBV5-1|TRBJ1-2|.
TGCGCCAGCAGCTTGGACGGCAGAGACTATGGCTACACCTTC
CASSLDGRDYGYTF
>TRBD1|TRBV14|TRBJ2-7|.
TGTGCCAGCAGCCAGGATCTTCCCGGGACAGGGATGGGGGAGCAGTACTTC
CASSQDLPGTGMGEQYF
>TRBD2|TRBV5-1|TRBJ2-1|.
TGCGCCAGCACTTCCGGGACTATCTCCTACGATGAGCAGTTCTTC
CASTSGTISYDEQFF
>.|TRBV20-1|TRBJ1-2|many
TGCAGTGCTAGAGATGTGGGCAGGGGAGAAAGCTATGGCTACACCTTC
CSARDVGRGESYGYTF
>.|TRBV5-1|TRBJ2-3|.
TGCGCCAGCAGCTGGGCTATGGGCGCTAGCACAGATACGCAGTATTTT
CASSWAMGASTDTQYF
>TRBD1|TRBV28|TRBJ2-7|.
TGTGCCAGCAGAACCACAGGGGCCGACTCCTACGAGCAGTACTTC
CASRTTGADSYEQYF
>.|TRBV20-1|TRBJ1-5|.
TGCAGTGAAAAGGGGTTAGGGGATTGGCCTTATAGCAATCAGCCCCAGCATTTT
CSEKGLGDWPYSNQPQHF
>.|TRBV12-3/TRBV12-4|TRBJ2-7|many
TGTGCCAGCAGGTCACAGGGAGTTACCTACGAGCAGTACTTC
CASRSQGVTYEQYF
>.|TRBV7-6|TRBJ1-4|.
TGTGCCAGCAGCGGAGTGGGGAGTGGGGGTGAAAAACTGTTTTTT
CASSGVGSGGEKLFF
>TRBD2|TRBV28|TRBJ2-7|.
TGTGCCAGCAGTCCTGTGGTTGGGCCCCCTGACCTTTACGGACTAGCGGGAGACGATGAGCAGTACTTC
CASSPVVGPPDLYGLAGDDEQYF
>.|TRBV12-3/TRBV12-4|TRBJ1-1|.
TGTGCCAGCAGTTTAGAGGGGCTGAGCACTGAAGCTTTCTTT
CASSLEGLSTEAFF
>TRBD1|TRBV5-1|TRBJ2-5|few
TGCGCCAGCAGCTTGGAAGGGACAGGGACCTTCGAGACCCAGTACTTC
CASSLEGTGTFETQYF